Described below is a single T cell receptor (beta chain) sequence and its context. Antigen: not known. cDNA libraries for TRB were generated by 5' RACE incorporating UMI labels. After re-calling the 5' RACE reads, TCRdb lists one entry per CDR3 protein, DNA absent. In total, the table holds some 140,000 distinct CDR3 sequences. The sample is drawn from a study of CXCR3-negative and CXCR3-positive naive CD8 T cells. Whole-study results and caveats: CD5 surface expression was similar among naive subsets, and TCR strength was estimated by inference from TRB CDR3 properties. Greater hydrophobicity was found in TRB CDR3s of CXCR3-positive naive cells than of CXCR3-negative naive cells.

The germline gives CDR1 ENHRY, CDR2 SYGVKD. CDR3 length equals 12 residues. The sequence derives from a human donor in good health. Some clones in this sample may be carry-over from other donors' samples. The chain has TRBV10-3 and TRBJ1-1. Material for sequencing was naive CXCR3+ CD8+ T cells from blood. Subset: CD45RO-CCR7+CD27+CD95- naive CD8+ T cells expressing CXCR3 (TNR3+). CDR3 region: CAISEYPTEAFF.